This T cell receptor (beta chain) derives from a study of blood T cell repertoires in COVID-19. Study in general: Some COVID-19 samples were acute and others convalescent; all came from the United States, Italy and Spain. The analysed material was cDNA or gDNA that came from T cells, B-cell-depleted T cells, or PBMCs.

Germline lookup yields CDR1 SGHTA and CDR2 FQGNSA. The CDR3 has 16 amino acids. V shed 1 base, J shed 9 bases, and the junction held 10 bases outside the gene matches. In the source study's methods: Amplification with reference gene primers provided the estimates of nucleated cell counts. Profiled with immunoSEQ multiplex PCR; TCRdb holds only in-frame clones, not every one. V, J and clone size are those of that table, while D and trimming were read from the DNA. The sample consists of approximately 200,000 clones, 85% of them appearing once. The receptor's source is a man between 35 and 55 years old who had recovered from COVID-19. The sample taken for sequencing was PBMCs or T cells enriched from blood (not recorded which). The chain joins TRBV7-2 to TRBJ2-1; 9 nucleotides line up with TRBD2. The chain's CDR3 is CASSLGLAGRQAEQFF. The CDR3 nucleotides read TGTGCCAGCAGCTTAGGTCTAGCGGGACGCCAGGCTGAGCAGTTCTTC.